The clone carrying this T cell receptor (beta chain) was counted only a few times. What it recognizes is unknown. This specimen comes from a study of T-cell memory formation after mild COVID-19. Study-wide points: The appearance of some responding clones in pre-infection memory suggested that cross-reactive memory joined. Most CD4+ clones that shrank were in CM and EM, while CD8+ ones turned up in EMRA.

5'RACE with constant-segment primers yielded barcoded, UMI-tagged TCR alpha and TCR beta cDNA libraries. MiXCR, run by TCRdb on the 5' RACE reads, gives a single entry per CDR3 protein. The data show approximately 340,000 distinct CDR3 sequences, less than 20% seen once. Specimen: PBMCs or a T cell subset sorted from them (not recorded which). The receptor's source is a man younger than 30 who had mild COVID-19 (a few samples of this study predate the infection). Cell type and time point are not known.

CDR3 nucleotides: TGCAGTGCTAGGAGTCCTAGCTCTGGAAACACCATATATTTT. Protein sequence: CSARSPSSGNTIYF. This chain links TRBV20-1 with TRBJ1-3; D not resolved. The V gene lost 3 bases and the J gene lost 0 bases, with 9 bases spanning the gap. The CDR3 is 14 amino acids. From germline, CDR1 is DFQATT and CDR2 SNEGSKA (reference sequence).